This TCR beta chain is from a study of CD8 T cells in ankylosing spondylitis. Findings and caveats of the study: A TCR beta motif made of about 8 highly homologous variants seemed typical of ankylosing spondylitis blood. The authors reported significant enrichment of disease-linked clones in matched ankylosing spondylitis synovial fluid.

This clonotype was detected many times. Its specificity is not known. 5'-RACE, quantitative and with molecular barcodes, yielded the TCR beta libraries. Using its own MiXCR run on the 5' RACE reads, TCRdb lists one record per CDR3 protein. The repertoire holds 100,000 or so distinct CDR3 sequences, with around 8.5% as singletons. Germline V gene sequence: CDR1 SQVTM, CDR2 ANQGSEA. Trimming removed 7 bases from V and 0 bases from J; junction bases left unmatched: 9. The CDR3 is made up of 15 amino acids. The sequenced sample was blood, either unsorted or a sorted T cell fraction (not recorded which). The chain has TRBV29-1 and TRBJ2-7; 10 bases map to TRBD2. This TCR came from a male donor with ankylosing spondylitis. The CDR3 DNA is TGCAGCGCCCTAGGGACTAGCGACTTCTCCTACGAGCAGTACTTC. Residues: CSALGTSDFSYEQYF.